Listed here is a single TCR beta chain. What it binds is not known. TCRdb keeps only in-frame clones here, not all; method: immunoSEQ multiplex PCR. The sample records about 150,000 clones, around 90% being singletons. The sample originates from a study of graft-versus-host responses after intestinal transplantation. The CDR3 has 13 residues. V dropped 4 bases and J dropped 7 bases, with 11 bases sitting between them. Germline V gene sequence: CDR1 SGHDN, CDR2 FVKESK. The study, taken as a whole, reports: Within the allografts of patients who had graft-donor T cell macrochimerism, graft-versus-host to host-versus-graft clonal ratios were high.

The sequencing here drew on unstimulated CD4+ T cells sorted from spleen or lymph node cells, taken before intestinal transplant. The sequence was collected from a human donor who received an intestinal transplant. The chain uses TRBV14 and TRBJ2-1; tentative D call: TRBD2 (5 bases). The CDR3 protein is CASSLIRGNEQFF. CDR3 coding DNA: TGTGCCAGCAGCCTAATCCGAGGGAATGAGCAGTTCTTC.